This TCR beta chain was documented in a study of T cell responses to AZD1222 COVID-19 vaccine. The wider study: Whether given at about 4 or about 12 weeks, second doses were pooled. Study findings and constraints: The span of vaccine-associated CD4 TCRs extended across spike, with dominance at 160-218 and 743-854. Spike-specific TCR breadth and depth went up after people got two AZD1222 doses.

Note on this clone: Its antigen is still unknown.

Repertoires were generated with immunoSEQ multiplex PCR, while TCRdb's copy carries only in-frame clones and drops some. This sample has about 86,000 clones, with around 90% found just once. The germline V gene has CDR1 SGDLS and CDR2 YYNGEE. CDR3 size: 13 residues. V lost 4 bases and J 3 bases, leaving 10 bases between the germline ends. The receptor comes from an adult in good health. Sequenced material: peripheral blood, taken on day 0 of AZD1222 vaccination. The chain carries TRBV9 and TRBJ1-1; D remains unclear. The CDR3, as DNA: TGTGCCAGCAGCCCAGGTGGAGACACTGAAGCTTTCTTT. It is translated as CASSPGGDTEAFF.